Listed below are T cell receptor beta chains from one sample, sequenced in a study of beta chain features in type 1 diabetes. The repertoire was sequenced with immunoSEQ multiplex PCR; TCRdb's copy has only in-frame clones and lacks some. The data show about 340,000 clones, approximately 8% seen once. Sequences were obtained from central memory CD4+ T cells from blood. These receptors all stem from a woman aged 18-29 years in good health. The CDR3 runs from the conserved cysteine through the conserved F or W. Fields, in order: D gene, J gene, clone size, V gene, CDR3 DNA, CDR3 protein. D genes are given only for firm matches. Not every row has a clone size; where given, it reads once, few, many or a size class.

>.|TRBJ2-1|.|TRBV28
TGTGCCAGCGGCTGGCGGGGCTCCTTCAATGAGCAGTTCTTC
CASGWRGSFNEQFF
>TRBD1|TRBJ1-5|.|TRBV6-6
TGTGCCAGCAGAAGAACAGGGGATAGCAATCAGCCCCAGCATTTT
CASRRTGDSNQPQHF
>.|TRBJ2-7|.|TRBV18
TGTGCCAGCTCTCAAAATCCGGACACCGAGCAGTACTTC
CASSQNPDTEQYF
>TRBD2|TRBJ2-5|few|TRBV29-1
TGCAGCGCGGCTAGCGGGAGGGCGGGGACCCAGTACTTC
CSAASGRAGTQYF
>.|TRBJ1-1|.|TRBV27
TGTGCCAGCAGTTTACAGCTGGGAGCTGAAGCTTTCTTT
CASSLQLGAEAFF
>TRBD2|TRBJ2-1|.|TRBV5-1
TGCGCCAGCAGCTCGGGACTAGCGGGAATATCCTACAATGAGCAGTTCTTC
CASSSGLAGISYNEQFF
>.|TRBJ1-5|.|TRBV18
TGTGCCAGCTCACCACCGGGGGGCATGGGCAATCAGCCCCAGCATTTT
CASSPPGGMGNQPQHF
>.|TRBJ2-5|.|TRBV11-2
TGTGCCAGCAGCTTGTCGGGAGAGCAGTACTTC
CASSLSGEQYF
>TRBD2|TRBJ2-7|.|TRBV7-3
TGTGCCAGCAGCTCTAGCGGGAGAGATTACGAGCAGTACTTC
CASSSSGRDYEQYF
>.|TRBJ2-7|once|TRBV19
TGTGCCAGTAAGCCGGGACCGGGTCTTTACGAGCAGTACTTC
CASKPGPGLYEQYF
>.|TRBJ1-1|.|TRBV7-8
TGTGCCAGCAGCCTAGAAGCGATGAACACTGAAGCTTTCTTT
CASSLEAMNTEAFF
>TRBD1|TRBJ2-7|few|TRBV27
TGTGCCAGCAGTTTATCTGGGACAGTTGAAACCTACGAGCAGTACTTC
CASSLSGTVETYEQYF
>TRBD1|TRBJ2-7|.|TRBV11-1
TGTGCCAGCAGCCTTCAAAAGACAGGGAGCAACGAGCAGTACTTC
CASSLQKTGSNEQYF
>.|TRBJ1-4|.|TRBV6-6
TGTGCCAGCACAGTGCGGACAGAAGCAACTAATGAAAAACTGTTTTTT
CASTVRTEATNEKLFF
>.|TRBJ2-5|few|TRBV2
TGTGCCAGCGGAGGCGGGACAGTCAAACAAGAGACCCAGTACTTC
CASGGGTVKQETQYF
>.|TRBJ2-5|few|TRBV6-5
TGTGCCAGCAGCCGGGACTTCAAGGAGACCCAGTACTTC
CASSRDFKETQYF
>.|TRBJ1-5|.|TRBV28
TGTGCCAGCAGTATAGGTCTCGGCAATCAGCCCCAGCATTTT
CASSIGLGNQPQHF
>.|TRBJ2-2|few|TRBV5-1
TGCGCCAGCAGACGGGTTGAGGCCGGGGAGCTGTTTTTT
CASRRVEAGELFF
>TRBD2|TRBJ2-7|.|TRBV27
TGTGCCAGCAGCCGATCTCTAGCGGGGTCCTCCTACGAGCAGTACTTC
CASSRSLAGSSYEQYF
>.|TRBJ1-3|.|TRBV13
TGTGCCAGCAGCTTAGGACCCCGCGGAAACACCATATATTTT
CASSLGPRGNTIYF
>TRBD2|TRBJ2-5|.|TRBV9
TGTGCCAGCAGCGTAGGACTAGCCCAAGAGACCCAGTACTTC
CASSVGLAQETQYF
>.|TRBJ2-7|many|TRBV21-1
TGTGCCAGCAGCGCGACGAACTACGAGCAGTACTTC
CASSATNYEQYF
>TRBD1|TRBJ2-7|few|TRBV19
TGTGCCAGTAGCCAGGGCCCCACGACAGGGGGAAACTACGAGCAGTACTTC
CASSQGPTTGGNYEQYF
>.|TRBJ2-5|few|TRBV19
TGTGCCAGTAGTACGTTGGGGGAGACCCAGTACTTC
CASSTLGETQYF
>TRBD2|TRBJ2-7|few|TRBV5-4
TGTGCCAGCAGCTTGGAGCGGGAGGGCGAGCAGTACTTC
CASSLEREGEQYF
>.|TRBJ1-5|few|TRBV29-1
TGCAGCGTTTATGAGGGGGGCAATCAGCCCCAGCATTTT
CSVYEGGNQPQHF
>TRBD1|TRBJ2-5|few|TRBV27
TGTGCCAGCAGAACAGGGGTCCAAGAGACCCAGTACTTC
CASRTGVQETQYF
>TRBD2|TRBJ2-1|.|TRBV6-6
TGTGCCAGCAGTTCGAGGACTAGCCATGAGCAGTTCTTC
CASSSRTSHEQFF